Listed here is a single T cell receptor beta chain. Its matching antigen is unknown. This entry is derived from a study of shared clonotypes between healthy human individuals. Turning to the study itself: Three plates each covered CD4 naive and memory; CD8 naive two, CD8 memory one.

In the naive CD8 group, cells lacked CD45RO and were positively selected for CCR7, so terminally differentiated effector memory CD45RA+ cells were left out. Several immunoSEQ plates received, in even portions, the genomic DNA of each subset. As processed by the authors: ImmunoSEQ sequences covered only the junction and lacked quality scores; filtering therefore differed. Sequencing was performed with immunoSEQ multiplex PCR; in TCRdb, only in-frame clones are kept and a portion is missing. The V and J calls and clone size are taken from that table; D and trimming were inferred from the DNA. In the table there are millions of clones, 90% to 95% of which are singletons. Findings and caveats of the study: Estimated richness values were generally larger in naive subsets than in memory subsets.

The V gene's germline CDR1 is SGHDT and CDR2 YYEEEE. The CDR3 runs to 14 residues. V shed 5 bases and J 7 bases; nucleotides not matched to a gene: 6. The sample comprised naive CD8+ T cells from PBMCs. The chain uses TRBV5-6 and TRBJ2-1; 10 positions match TRBD2. The receptor's source is a man aged 18 to 29 in good health. Some clones in this sample may be carry-over from other donors' samples. CDR3 protein: CASRAGGRFNEQFF. CDR3 nucleotide sequence: TGTGCCAGCAGAGCGGGAGGGCGTTTTAATGAGCAGTTCTTC.